The entry that follows covers one TCR beta chain sequence. Its antigen remains unknown. 13 Jbeta primers and 60 Vbeta primers were used for the PCR. Produced via immunoSEQ multiplex PCR; TCRdb's table is partial and in-frame only. Of about 26,000 clones in the sample, roughly 70% were seen once. This entry is derived from a study of cytomegalovirus exposure and HLA in healthy donors. Germline CDR1 and CDR2: MNHEY and SVGAGI. Trimming shortened V by 0 bases and J by 7 bases, and 10 bases separated the two germline ends. The CDR3 consists of 14 residues. Study conclusions and caveats: Excluded were some V segments that proved indistinguishable, including TRBV6-2 and TRBV6-3. In a later analysis, specific HLA alleles were associated with approximately 17,000 TCR beta sequences at a 0.05 false discovery rate. Association of a missense DCLRE1C variant with TCR beta V- and J-gene trimming was reported in a later analysis.

J is TRBJ1-5 and V is TRBV6-5; D is uncertain. Material for sequencing was PBMCs. The sequence derives from a woman aged 45-65 years in good health and CMV-seronegative. The CDR3 DNA reads as TGTGCCAGCAGTTACTCGAGCCTTAGACAGCCCCAGCATTTT. It translates to CASSYSSLRQPQHF.